What follows are 14 T cell receptor beta chains derived from one specimen sequenced in a study of blood T cell repertoires in COVID-19. This table comes from immunoSEQ multiplex PCR, and its TCRdb copy is limited to in-frame clones, with some not included. The table shows about 200,000 clones, with more than 75% occurring only once. Sequenced input: peripheral blood. These receptors were collected from a human donor in a cohort sampled during active COVID-19.

The chain couples TRBV5-8 to TRBJ2-1; TRBD2 is a possible D gene (6 bases). V gave up 4 bases and J gave up 6 bases, with 14 bases separating them. From germline, CDR1 is SGHTS and CDR2 YDEGEE. CDR3 size: 14 residues. The CDR3 nucleotides read TGTGCCAGCAGCCGGCGGAGGGCCGTCAATGAGCAGTTCTTC. Its translation is CASSRRRAVNEQFF.

The rearrangement uses TRBV7-9 and TRBJ1-2; D is uncertain. The germline V gene encodes CDR1 SEHNR and CDR2 FQNEAQ (reference sequence). This CDR3 region has 11 residues. The ends were cut back, 10 bases at V and 5 bases at J, with 11 bases in the middle. CDR3 DNA sequence: TGTGCCATCAGAGGAGAGTATGGCTACACCTTC. Translating gives CAIRGEYGYTF.

The rearrangement links TRBV7-2 to TRBJ2-1; 9 bases align to TRBD2. The V gene end was trimmed by 5 bases and the J gene end by 4 bases; junction bases not matched to a gene: 9. This CDR3 spans 16 amino acids. CDR1 is SGHTA and CDR2 is FQGNSA in the germline V gene. The CDR3 spells CASSPPAGGGYNEQFF. The DNA of the CDR3 is TGTGCCAGCAGCCCTCCCGCGGGGGGGGGTTACAATGAGCAGTTCTTC.

The rearrangement uses TRBV9 and TRBJ2-1; TRBD1 matches 7 bases. Germline V CDR1 and CDR2: SGDLS, YYNGEE. The CDR3 is made up of 15 amino acids. Trimming took 4 bases from V and 5 from J; bases not matched to a gene: 9. The DNA for the CDR3 is TGTGCCAGCAGCTATGACAGGGAAACTAACAATGAGCAGTTCTTC. Its protein is CASSYDRETNNEQFF.

The chain combines TRBV10-3 with TRBJ1-1; TRBD1 agrees at 8 bases. With 9 bases clipped from V and 1 base from J, the junction kept 1 base outside the gene matches. Germline-derived CDR1 and CDR2 are ENHRY and SYGVKD. The CDR3 covers 12 residues. This CDR3 reads CAIGQGNTEAFF. The CDR3 bases are TGTGCCATAGGACAGGGGAACACTGAAGCTTTCTTT.

The rearrangement links TRBV7-2 to TRBJ1-1; tentative D call: TRBD1 (5 bases). V was shortened by 0 bases and J by 5 bases, with 16 bases between the two germline ends. The CDR3 totals 16 residues. Germline V gene lookup returns CDR1 SGHTA and CDR2 FQGNSA. Here the CDR3 reads CASSLAAYRGGTEAFF. CDR3 in DNA: TGTGCCAGCAGCTTAGCGGCGTACCGGGGGGGAACTGAAGCTTTCTTT.

The table lists this clone with a count of one. The rearrangement links TRBV10-3 to TRBJ2-1, with 10 positions matching TRBD1. Trimming removed 4 bases from V and 2 bases from J; junction bases left unmatched: 2. This CDR3 comprises 15 residues. Germline-derived CDR1 and CDR2 are ENHRY and SYGVKD. The CDR3 protein is CAISAGTGAYNEQFF. CDR3 in DNA: TGTGCCATCAGTGCCGGGACAGGGGCCTACAATGAGCAGTTCTTC.

The genes are TRBV7-9 and TRBJ1-4; maybe TRBD1 (5 bases). V was clipped by 5 bases and J by 8 bases, with 18 bases between them. CDR3 length: 15 residues. Germline CDR1 reads SEHNR; CDR2 reads FQNEAQ (reference sequence). CDR3 loop: CASSTAGGWYEKLFF. CDR3 DNA sequence: TGTGCCAGCAGCACCGCGGGGGGGTGGTACGAAAAACTGTTTTTT. The whole variable domain, remainder taken from reference TRBV7-9 and TRBJ1-4, is DTGVSQNPRHKITKRGQNVTFRCDPISEHNRLYWYRQTLGQGPEFLTYFQNEAQLEKSRLLSDRFSAERPKGSFSTLEIQRTEQGDSAMYLCASSTAGGWYEKLFFGSGTQLSVL.

The rearrangement uses TRBV19 and TRBJ2-3, with 12 bases lining up with TRBD2. The V segment lost 7 bases and the J segment 1 base; nucleotides outside the gene matches: 6. CDR1 is LNHDA and CDR2 is SQIVND in the germline V gene (reference sequence). The CDR3 is made up of 16 amino acids. CDR3 sequence: CASTASGRAGTDTQYF. CDR3 bases: TGTGCCAGTACCGCTAGCGGGAGGGCCGGCACAGATACGCAGTATTTT.

The chain combines TRBV6-1 with TRBJ1-1; D is unclear. CDR1 is MNHNS and CDR2 is SASEGT in the germline V gene. The CDR3 spans 15 residues. With 1 base removed from V and 5 bases from J, the gap between germline ends came to 14 bases. CDR3 amino acids: CASSEGTARGTEAFF. The CDR3 DNA is TGTGCCAGCAGTGAAGGAACCGCCCGAGGAACTGAAGCTTTCTTT.

The chain employs TRBV5-1 and TRBJ1-1; possibly TRBD1 for D (6 bases). CDR1 SGHRS and CDR2 YFSETQ come from the germline V gene. Trimming left V 4 bases short and J 1 base short, with 17 bases between. The length of the CDR3 is 16 residues. CDR3 residues: CASSLGSGAGNTEAFF. The CDR3 DNA reads TGCGCCAGCAGCCTTGGTTCAGGGGCGGGGAACACTGAAGCTTTCTTT. The full variable domain, completed using reference TRBV5-1 and TRBJ1-1, is KAGVTQTPRYLIKTRGQQVTLSCSPISGHRSVSWYQQTPGQGLQFLFEYFSETQRNKGNFPGRFSGRQFSNSRSEMNVSTLELGDSALYLCASSLGSGAGNTEAFFGQGTRLTVV.

This clone has only one observation. The chain uses TRBV12-5 and TRBJ2-2; 7 bases map to TRBD1. CDR3 length: 13 amino acids. Germline lookup yields CDR1 LGHNT and CDR2 FRNRAP. Trimming at V came to 7 bases and at J to 6 bases, leaving 5 bases not matched to a gene. The CDR3 DNA reads as TGTGCTAGTGCAACAGGGGCGGCCGGGGAGCTGTTTTTT. This sequence encodes CASATGAAGELFF.

The V gene is TRBV19, the J gene TRBJ2-7; 7 bases fit TRBD1. The V and J ends lost 10 bases and 3 bases, in that order; junction bases with no gene match: 6. Germline V gives CDR1 LNHDA, CDR2 SQIVND (reference sequence). The CDR3 is 12 residues long. The CDR3 coding sequence is TGTGCCACTCGACAGGGACGCTACGAGCAGTACTTC. Encoded protein: CATRQGRYEQYF.

This clone showed up just once. This chain connects TRBV6-2 or TRBV6-3 to TRBJ1-2; D unresolved. Germline CDR1 reads MNHEY; CDR2 reads SVGEGT. Trimming removed 4 bases from V and 4 bases from J, with 13 bases in between. The CDR3 runs 14 residues. The CDR3 bases are TGTGCCAGCAGTTCTGGGAGACGGCCCTATGGCTACACCTTC. Its protein product is CASSSGRRPYGYTF.